The 4 T cell receptor beta chains given below trace back to one sample, sequenced in a study of T cell changes during pregnancy in multiple sclerosis. Profiling relied on immunoSEQ multiplex PCR, and the TCRdb table lists in-frame clones only, not all of them. Of tens of thousands of clones in the sample, 80% to 95% were seen once. Sequenced material: peripheral blood, taken in the second trimester of pregnancy. These receptors originate from a female donor with multiple sclerosis, enrolled in a pregnancy study.

The count of this clone is one. The V call is TRBV7-7, the J call TRBJ2-3, with unresolved D. CDR1 is SSHAT, CDR2 FNYEAQ, per germline (reference sequence). The CDR3 has 14 residues. Trimming pared 4 bases from V and 0 bases from J, leaving 8 bases between. CDR3 DNA: TGTGCCAGCAGCTCTTCAGTGAGCACAGATACGCAGTATTTT. Its protein is CASSSSVSTDTQYF.

The sample holds a few counts of this clone. The chain employs TRBV25-1 and TRBJ2-2; TRBD2 matches at 7 bases. Germline V CDR1 and CDR2: MGHDK, SYGVNS. This CDR3 has 15 residues. V shed 3 bases, J shed 5 bases, and the junction held 6 bases outside the gene matches. The CDR3 DNA reads as TGTGCCAGCAGTGATGGAGGCGGGAGAACCGGGGAGCTGTTTTTT. The encoded protein is CASSDGGGRTGELFF.

The chain combines TRBV6-6 with TRBJ2-3; D remains ambiguous. The CDR3 is 15 residues long. Germline-derived CDR1 and CDR2 are MNHNY and SVGAGI (reference sequence). V lost 7 bases to trimming and J lost 5 bases, with 19 bases between them. As DNA, the CDR3 is TGTGCCAGCACCAAACCCCAGACTGGCAGAGATACGCAGTATTTT. Translation gives CASTKPQTGRDTQYF.

The rearrangement joins TRBV28 to TRBJ2-1; 7 nucleotides line up with TRBD1. In germline, CDR1 is MDHEN, CDR2 SYDVKM. With 6 bases clipped from V and 10 bases from J, the junction kept 9 bases outside the gene matches. This CDR3 comprises 13 residues. CDR3 sequence reads: CASRSQGVREQFF. CDR3 DNA sequence: TGTGCCAGCAGATCCCAGGGGGTTAGAGAGCAGTTCTTC.